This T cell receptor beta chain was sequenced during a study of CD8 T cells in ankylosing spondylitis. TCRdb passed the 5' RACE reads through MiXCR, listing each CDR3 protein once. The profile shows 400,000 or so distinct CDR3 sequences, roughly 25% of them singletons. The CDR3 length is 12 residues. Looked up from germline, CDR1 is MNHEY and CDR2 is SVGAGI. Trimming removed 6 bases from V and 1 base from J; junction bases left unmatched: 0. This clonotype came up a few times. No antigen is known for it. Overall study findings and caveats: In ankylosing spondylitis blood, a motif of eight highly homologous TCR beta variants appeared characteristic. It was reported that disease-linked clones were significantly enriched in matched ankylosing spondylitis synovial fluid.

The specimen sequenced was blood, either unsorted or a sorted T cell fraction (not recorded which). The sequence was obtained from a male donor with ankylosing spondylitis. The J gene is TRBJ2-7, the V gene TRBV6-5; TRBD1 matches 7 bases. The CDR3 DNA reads TGTGCCAGCAGGGACAGGTCCTACGAGCAGTACGTC. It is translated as CASRDRSYEQYV.